These T cell receptor beta chains were read from a single sample in a study of blood T cell repertoires in COVID-19. Repertoires were generated with immunoSEQ multiplex PCR, while TCRdb's copy carries only in-frame clones and drops some. The repertoire holds 25,000 to 30,000 clones, less than 80% seen once, with over 20% in the top ten. Input material: peripheral blood. These TCRs come from a boy aged 2 to 10 with active or convalescent COVID-19. Each CDR3 is given with its conserved first and last residue. Each record gives: D gene, clone size, V gene, J gene, CDR3 DNA, CDR3 protein. The D gene is left open where the match is weak. A row's size may be missing; if present it is once, few, many or a size class.

d_gene: TRBD2; abundance: many; v_gene: TRBV7-9; j_gene: TRBJ2-3; CDR3nt: TGTGCCAGCAGCTTATCTAGCGGGAGCGGCCTTACCAAAACAGATACGCAGTATTTT; CDR3aa: CASSLSSGSGLTKTDTQYF
d_gene: -; abundance: -; v_gene: TRBV14; j_gene: TRBJ2-3; CDR3nt: TGTGCCAGCAGCATAGGTCAGGGGAGCACAGATACGCAGTATTTT; CDR3aa: CASSIGQGSTDTQYF
d_gene: TRBD1; abundance: few; v_gene: TRBV10-3; j_gene: TRBJ1-1; CDR3nt: TGTGCCATCAGTGCCGGGACAGGGGGCACTGAAGCTTTCTTT; CDR3aa: CAISAGTGGTEAFF
d_gene: -; abundance: once; v_gene: TRBV4-2; j_gene: TRBJ1-5; CDR3nt: TGTGCCAGCAGCCAAGGAAGGCAGGGAGGTCAGCCCCAGCATTTT; CDR3aa: CASSQGRQGGQPQHF
d_gene: -; abundance: -; v_gene: TRBV4-2; j_gene: TRBJ2-1; CDR3nt: TGTGCCAGCAGCCAAGATAAATATTATGAGCAGTTCTTC; CDR3aa: CASSQDKYYEQFF
d_gene: -; abundance: -; v_gene: TRBV3-1/TRBV3-2; j_gene: TRBJ1-1; CDR3nt: TGTGCCAGCAGCTTGCGCCCGGGGGGGCTGGCTGAAGCTTTCTTT; CDR3aa: CASSLRPGGLAEAFF
d_gene: TRBD1; abundance: -; v_gene: TRBV6-5; j_gene: TRBJ1-2; CDR3nt: TGTGCCAGCAGAACAGGGGGTGACGGTGGCTACACCTTC; CDR3aa: CASRTGGDGGYTF
d_gene: -; abundance: -; v_gene: TRBV3-1/TRBV3-2; j_gene: TRBJ1-3; CDR3nt: TGTGCCAGCAGCCTCGGGACATCCTCTGGAAACACCATATATTTT; CDR3aa: CASSLGTSSGNTIYF
d_gene: -; abundance: -; v_gene: TRBV6-5; j_gene: TRBJ2-6; CDR3nt: TGTGCCAGCAGTCCGAGTACCTCTGGGGCCAACGTCCTGACTTTC; CDR3aa: CASSPSTSGANVLTF
d_gene: -; abundance: once; v_gene: TRBV7-3; j_gene: TRBJ1-1; CDR3nt: TGTGCCAGCAGCCGACAGGAGAACACTGAAGCTTTCTTT; CDR3aa: CASSRQENTEAFF
d_gene: -; abundance: -; v_gene: TRBV11-2; j_gene: TRBJ2-6; CDR3nt: TGTGCCAGCAGTTGGAGCTCTGGGGCCAACGTCCTGACTTTC; CDR3aa: CASSWSSGANVLTF
d_gene: -; abundance: once; v_gene: TRBV7-2; j_gene: TRBJ1-4; CDR3nt: TGTGCCAGCAGCCCGGGTACACTGGGTGAAAAACTGTTTTTT; CDR3aa: CASSPGTLGEKLFF